This T cell receptor beta chain was identified during a study of cytomegalovirus exposure and HLA in healthy donors. Study-level findings and limits: Most TCR beta V segments were productive about 87% or about 30% of the time in an earlier analysis. Sequences of the TCR beta chain were said to predict the HLA-A and HLA-B alleles of most subjects accurately. Confirmation in vitro established that three CMV-associated chains were specific for CMV antigens. It was taken for granted in presence/absence analyses that sequencing depth across donors was roughly uniform.

The PCR ran on 60 Vbeta and 13 Jbeta primers. Produced via immunoSEQ multiplex PCR; TCRdb's table is partial and in-frame only. The table has 150,000 or so clones, 75% to 80% seen once. The CDR3 sequence is 14 residues long. The V gene's germline CDR1 is ENHRY and CDR2 SYGVKD. With 3 bases removed from V and 6 bases from J, the gap between germline ends came to 15 bases. Regarding this clone: Its antigen is not identified.

The sample comprised PBMCs. This sequence joins TRBV10-3 and TRBJ2-7, with D possibly TRBD2 on 6 matching bases. The source of this sequence is a woman in her forties or fifties in good health and CMV-seropositive. The DNA for the CDR3 is TGTGCCATCAGTGACGGGCAGGGAGGAATCGAGCAGTACTTC. Its protein product is CAISDGQGGIEQYF.